This entry lists 3 T cell receptor beta chains sequenced from one sample in a study of cytomegalovirus exposure and HLA in healthy donors. The PCR was carried out with 60 Vbeta primers and 13 Jbeta primers. Measured with immunoSEQ multiplex PCR; TCRdb has only the in-frame clones, and not every one. The table includes around 62,000 clones, under 85% detected once. The sample comprised PBMCs. The origin of the receptors is a male donor in good health and CMV-seropositive.

The rearrangement joins TRBV4-3 to TRBJ1-2, with 7 bases lining up with TRBD1. CDR1 LGHNA and CDR2 YSLEER come from the germline V gene. The CDR3 has 15 amino acids. With V trimmed by 5 bases and J by 0 bases, 6 bases remained unmatched. The CDR3 sequence is CASSSTGTANYGYTF. DNA for the CDR3: TGCGCCAGCAGCTCGACCGGGACAGCTAACTATGGCTACACCTTC.

The J gene is TRBJ2-7, the V gene TRBV11-2; 9 nucleotides align to TRBD1. The junction had 7 bases not matched to a gene; V was cut back by 1 base and J by 3 bases. CDR3 length: 16 residues. CDR1 is SGHAT and CDR2 is FQNNGV in the germline V gene. CDR3 coding DNA: TGTGCCAGCAGCTTAGTGCCGCGGACAGGGGACTACGAGCAGTACTTC. Protein sequence: CASSLVPRTGDYEQYF.

The chain uses TRBV5-4 and TRBJ2-7; 10 nucleotides match TRBD1. The CDR3 totals 15 residues. Germline trimming cut 2 bases from V and 1 base from J; bases unmatched to any gene: 3. Germline V lookup: CDR1 SGHNT, CDR2 YYREEE (reference sequence). In DNA form, the CDR3 reads TGTGCCAGCAGCTTTCGGGACAGGGGTTCCTACGAGCAGTACTTC. This gives the protein CASSFRDRGSYEQYF.